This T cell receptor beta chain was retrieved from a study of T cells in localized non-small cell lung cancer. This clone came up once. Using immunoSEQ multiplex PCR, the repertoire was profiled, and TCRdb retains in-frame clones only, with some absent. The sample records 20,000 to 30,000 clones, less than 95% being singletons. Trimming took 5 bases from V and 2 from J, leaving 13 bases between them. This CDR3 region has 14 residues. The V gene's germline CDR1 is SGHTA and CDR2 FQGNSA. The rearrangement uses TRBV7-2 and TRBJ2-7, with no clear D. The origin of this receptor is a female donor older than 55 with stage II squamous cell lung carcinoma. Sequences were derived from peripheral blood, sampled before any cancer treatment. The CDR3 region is CASSRPGSTYEQYF. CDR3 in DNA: TGTGCCAGCAGCAGACCCGGGTCCACCTACGAGCAGTACTTC. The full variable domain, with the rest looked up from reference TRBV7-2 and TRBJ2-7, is GAGVSQSPSNKVTEKGKDVELRCDPISGHTALYWYRQSLGQGLEFLIYFQGNSAPDKSGLPSDRFSAERTGGSVSTLTIQRTQQEDSAVYLCASSRPGSTYEQYFGPGTRLTVT.